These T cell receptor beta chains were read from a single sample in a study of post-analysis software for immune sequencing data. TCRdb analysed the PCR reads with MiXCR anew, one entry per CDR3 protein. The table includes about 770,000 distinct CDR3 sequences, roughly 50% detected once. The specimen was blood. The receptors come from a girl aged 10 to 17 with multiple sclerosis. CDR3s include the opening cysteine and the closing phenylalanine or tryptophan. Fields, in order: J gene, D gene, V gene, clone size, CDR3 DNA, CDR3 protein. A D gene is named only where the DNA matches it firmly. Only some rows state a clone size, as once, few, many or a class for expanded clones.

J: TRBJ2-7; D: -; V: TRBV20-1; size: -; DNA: TGCAGTGCTAGAGGAGGTAGCGGAAGCTCCTACGAGCAGTACTTC; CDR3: CSARGGSGSSYEQYF
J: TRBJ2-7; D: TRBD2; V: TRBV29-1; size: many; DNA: TGCAGCGTCGCCACTAGCGGGAGGGCCTCCGAGCAGTACTTC; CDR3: CSVATSGRASEQYF
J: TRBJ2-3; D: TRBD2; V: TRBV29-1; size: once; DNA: TGCAGCGTCCGCGGCGGGAGTCAGGATACGCAGTATTTT; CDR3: CSVRGGSQDTQYF
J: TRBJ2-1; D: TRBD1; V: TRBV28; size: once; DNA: TGTGCCAGCAGTTTAAAGGTTGGGGACAGGGATCGGTTCTTC; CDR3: CASSLKVGDRDRFF
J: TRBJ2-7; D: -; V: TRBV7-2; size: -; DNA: TGTGCCAGCAGCGATTCCCTAGGGACGGTCCTAGTCGAGCAGTACTTC; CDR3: CASSDSLGTVLVEQYF
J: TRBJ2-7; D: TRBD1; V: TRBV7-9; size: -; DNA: TGTGCCGACAGGGAAGTCTACGAGCAGTACTTC; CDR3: CADREVYEQYF
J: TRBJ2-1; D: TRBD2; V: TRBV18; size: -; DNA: TGTGCCAGCTCACCTTTGCAGGGCCTAGCGGCTTACAATGAGCAGTTCTTC; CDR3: CASSPLQGLAAYNEQFF
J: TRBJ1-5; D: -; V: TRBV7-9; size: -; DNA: TGTGCCAGCAGCTTAGGTTCGGGGGCACAGAATCAGCCCCAGCATTTT; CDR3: CASSLGSGAQNQPQHF
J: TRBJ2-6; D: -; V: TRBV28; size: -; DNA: TGTGCCAGCAGTTTGTTCCAGGGAAAGACCAACGTCCTGACTTTC; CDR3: CASSLFQGKTNVLTF
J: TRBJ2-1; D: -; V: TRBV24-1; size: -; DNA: TGTGCCACCAGTGATCCCGGACGGCACTACAATGAGCAGTTCTTC; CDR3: CATSDPGRHYNEQFF
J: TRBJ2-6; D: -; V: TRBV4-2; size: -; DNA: TGTGCCAGCAGCCAAGGGACCAAAAACTCTGGGGCCAACGTCCTGACTTTC; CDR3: CASSQGTKNSGANVLTF
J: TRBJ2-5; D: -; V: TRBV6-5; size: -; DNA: TGTGCCAGCAGCAACGACGGGGCCCAGTACTTC; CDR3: CASSNDGAQYF
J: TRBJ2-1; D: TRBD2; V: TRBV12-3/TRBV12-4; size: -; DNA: TGTGCCAGCAGTTTAGCGGGACTAGCACACAATGAGCAGTTCTTC; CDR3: CASSLAGLAHNEQFF
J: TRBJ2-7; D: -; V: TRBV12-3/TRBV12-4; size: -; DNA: TGTGCCAGCAGTTTTCGAGGTCAGGGACAATACAAGCAGTACTTC; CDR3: CASSFRGQGQYKQYF
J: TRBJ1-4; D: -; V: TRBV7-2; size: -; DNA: TGTGCCAGCAGCATGGGGACCCAGGAAAAACTGTTTTTT; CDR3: CASSMGTQEKLFF
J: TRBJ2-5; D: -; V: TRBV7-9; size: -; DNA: TGTGCCAGCAGCTTAGCGCCCGGTTCTCTCCAAGAGACCCAGTACTTC; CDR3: CASSLAPGSLQETQYF
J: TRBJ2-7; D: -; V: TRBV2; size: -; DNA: TGTGCCAGCAGTGAAAGGGTCTCCTACGAGCAGTACTTC; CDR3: CASSERVSYEQYF